The 29 T cell receptor beta chains below were found in one sample sequenced in a study of CD8 T cells in Susac syndrome. Reverse transcription used roughly 0.45 to 1 ug RNA and random hexamers. TCRdb processed the immunoSEQ multiplex PCR reads anew with MiXCR; each CDR3 protein has one entry. This sample has about 300,000 distinct CDR3 sequences; 85% occur once, and the top ten carry 0.21%. Sample: CD8+ T cells from PBMCs. Receptors were obtained from a human donor with multiple sclerosis.

The rearrangement uses TRBV12-3 or TRBV12-4 and TRBJ1-6; D remains unclear. Trimming stripped 3 bases from V and 10 bases from J, with 13 bases between. There are 14 residues in the CDR3. CDR3 sequence: CASSFPMSLSPLHF. Written as DNA, the CDR3 is TGTGCCAGCAGTTTCCCGATGAGTCTGTCACCCCTCCACTTT.

The chain couples TRBV9 to TRBJ2-3, with D tentatively TRBD2 (6 bases). The V end was cut by 3 bases, the J end by 11 bases, with 25 bases between. Germline CDR1 SGDLS, CDR2 YYNGEE. This CDR3 region has 16 residues. CDR3 residues: CASSANAGTPGLGQYF. The CDR3 nucleotides read TGTGCCAGCAGCGCGAATGCCGGGACTCCCGGTCTGGGGCAGTATTTT.

The V call is TRBV6-2 or TRBV6-3, the J call TRBJ2-7; 7 bases map to TRBD1. This CDR3 contains 13 residues. Germline loops: CDR1 MNHEY, CDR2 SVGEGT. Losses at the gene ends were 6 bases for V and 6 bases for J; bases not matched to a gene: 8. DNA for the CDR3: TGTGCCAGCAGCGACAGGGTCCTGGGCGAGCAGTACTTC. Translation gives CASSDRVLGEQYF.

The V and J genes are TRBV19 and TRBJ1-2, with TRBD1 identical over 7 bases. CDR1 is LNHDA and CDR2 is SQIVND in the germline V gene (reference sequence). The CDR3 has 15 residues. With 1 base clipped from V and 4 bases from J, the junction kept 6 bases outside the gene matches. The CDR3 is CASSIVPTGPYGYTF. CDR3 bases: TGTGCCAGTAGTATAGTCCCGACAGGGCCCTATGGCTACACCTTC.

This clonotype turned up a few times. The chain has TRBV27 and TRBJ2-3; the match to TRBD2 covers 13 bases. The J segment lost 0 bases and the V segment lost 1 base, leaving 4 bases of the junction unmatched. Germline V gene sequence: CDR1 MNHEY, CDR2 SMNVEV (reference sequence). This CDR3 spans 18 amino acids. CDR3 sequence reads: CASSLLLAGGPSTDTQYF. The CDR3 nucleotides are TGTGCCAGCAGTTTATTACTAGCGGGAGGGCCAAGCACAGATACGCAGTATTTT.

The gene calls are TRBV20-1 and TRBJ2-7; no clear D gene. The germline V gene has CDR1 DFQATT and CDR2 SNEGSKA (reference sequence). The V end was cut by 3 bases, the J end by 4 bases, with 13 bases between. The CDR3 spans 13 residues. CDR3 residues: CSASGPSRYEQYF. The CDR3 nucleotides are TGCAGTGCTAGCGGGCCGTCAAGGTACGAGCAGTACTTC.

This chain links TRBV6-5 with TRBJ1-1; D not certain. The CDR3 has 13 amino acids. V gave up 1 base and J gave up 4 bases, with 7 bases separating them. The germline CDR1 and CDR2 sequences are MNHEY and SVGAGI. The DNA of the CDR3 is TGTGCCAGCAGTTACTTGGGGAGCACTGAAGCTTTCTTT. It translates to CASSYLGSTEAFF.

V and J are TRBV2 and TRBJ2-1; D unresolved. The germline V gene has CDR1 SNHLY and CDR2 FYNNEI. The CDR3 length is 13 residues. The V end lost 6 bases, the J end lost 12 bases, and 18 bases lay between the germline ends. The CDR3 spells CASRGYQSTGQFF. The CDR3 DNA is TGTGCCAGCAGGGGTTATCAATCTACGGGGCAGTTCTTC.

This rearrangement joins TRBV2 to TRBJ1-2; D possibly corresponds to TRBD1 (5 bases). With 7 bases removed from V and 1 base from J, the gap between germline ends came to 13 bases. This CDR3 has 14 amino acids. Germline CDR1 SNHLY, CDR2 FYNNEI. The CDR3 region has the DNA TGTGCCAGCACCGGGACGGACCTTAACTATGGCTACACCTTC. Translated: CASTGTDLNYGYTF.

This chain joins TRBV27 and TRBJ2-7; perhaps TRBD1 as D (6 bases). Looked up from germline, CDR1 is MNHEY and CDR2 is SMNVEV (reference sequence). There are 14 residues in the CDR3. V lost 2 bases and J lost 5, with 13 bases in between. In nucleotides, the CDR3 is TGTGCCAGCAGTTTAATGGGGGCCTCTCACGAGCAGTACTTC. This encodes CASSLMGASHEQYF.

The genes are TRBV30 and TRBJ2-1, with D perhaps matching TRBD2 (6 bases). In germline, CDR1 is GTSNPN, CDR2 SVGIG (reference sequence). The CDR3 totals 20 residues. Trimming took off 0 bases at V and 2 bases at J, with 26 bases between the two ends. Here the CDR3 DNA reads TGTGCCTGGAGTGTACGGGGCGGGAACTCCGCGCCGGGTCCCTACAATGAGCAGTTCTTC. Its protein product is CAWSVRGGNSAPGPYNEQFF.

The rearrangement uses TRBV29-1 and TRBJ2-7; D gene uncertain. The CDR3 length is 14 residues. V lost 0 bases and J lost 0, with 9 bases in between. Germline V gene lookup returns CDR1 SQVTM and CDR2 ANQGSEA. This chain's CDR3 is CSVEDAAVSYEQYF. DNA for the CDR3: TGCAGCGTTGAAGATGCTGCGGTCTCCTACGAGCAGTACTTC.

This sequence joins TRBV28 and TRBJ2-7, with D possibly being TRBD1 (6 bases). This CDR3 has 12 residues. V lost 10 bases and J lost 1, with 11 bases in between. Germline V CDR1 and CDR2: MDHEN, SYDVKM. The CDR3 DNA is TGTGCCACCACAGGGTCGTCCTACGAGCAGTACTTC. This translates into CATTGSSYEQYF.

The sample holds one count of this clonotype. The chain employs TRBV12-3 or TRBV12-4 and TRBJ2-3; no clear D. Trimming pared 4 bases from V and 6 bases from J, leaving 23 bases between. The CDR3 covers 17 residues. In DNA, the CDR3 is TGTGCCAGCAGTTCGTACCCCAACCCCCCATTTGCTGATACGCAGTATTTT. It is translated as CASSSYPNPPFADTQYF.

This clonotype was observed once. V is TRBV20-1 and J is TRBJ2-7; D unresolved. Germline CDR1 is DFQATT and CDR2 is SNEGSKA (reference sequence). This CDR3 region has 15 residues. V was shortened by 1 base and J by 3 bases, with 16 bases between the two germline ends. The CDR3 spells CSARASGSKVYEQYF. As DNA, the CDR3 is TGCAGTGCTAGAGCTTCGGGCAGTAAGGTCTACGAGCAGTACTTC.

The chain is built from TRBV9 and TRBJ1-1; D gene uncertain. Germline V gene data show CDR1 as SGDLS and CDR2 as YYNGEE. V shed 4 bases and J shed 5 bases, with 15 bases lying between them. The CDR3 is 14 amino acids. In DNA form, the CDR3 reads TGTGCCAGCAGCCCGGGCCCCCCTGGGACTGAAGCTTTCTTT. Translated, it gives CASSPGPPGTEAFF.

The chain recombines TRBV7-7 with TRBJ2-1, with 8 bases matching TRBD2. This CDR3 has 18 residues. Germline V gene sequence: CDR1 SSHAT, CDR2 FNYEAQ (reference sequence). Trimming removed 1 base from V and 5 bases from J; junction bases left unmatched: 13. Written as DNA, the CDR3 is TGTGCCAGCAGCTTAGAGGTGGCAATGGGTAGCGGGAACAATGAGCAGTTCTTC. It is translated as CASSLEVAMGSGNNEQFF.

This clonotype was seen just once. The V gene is TRBV19, the J gene TRBJ2-7, with a weak D call TRBD2 (6 bases). The CDR3 runs to 14 residues. The germline V and J ends were trimmed by 4 bases and 0 bases, with 10 bases remaining between them. Per germline, CDR1 LNHDA and CDR2 SQIVND (reference sequence). CDR3 in amino acids: CASSSGVYSYEQYF. The CDR3 DNA is TGTGCCAGTAGTAGCGGGGTATACTCCTACGAGCAGTACTTC.

This chain uses TRBV6-1 with TRBJ2-3; TRBD1 might be the D (6 bases). CDR1 MNHNS and CDR2 SASEGT come from the germline V gene. Trimming took 2 bases from V and 2 from J, leaving 20 bases between them. The CDR3 has 18 amino acids. CDR3 coding DNA: TGTGCCAGCAGTGAAATCCTCGGACAGTCAGGAATCACAGATACGCAGTATTTT. Amino acid sequence: CASSEILGQSGITDTQYF.

The chain has TRBV9 and TRBJ2-7; 7 bases are shared with TRBD1. The CDR3 has 11 residues. Unmatched junction bases numbered 3, after V lost 7 bases and J lost 5 bases. Germline values: CDR1 SGDLS, CDR2 YYNGEE. The CDR3 DNA follows: TGTGCCAGCCAGGGGGACCACGAGCAGTACTTC. Translation: CASQGDHEQYF.

This sequence joins TRBV6-6 and TRBJ1-1; perhaps TRBD1 as D (5 bases). Germline V gives CDR1 MNHNY, CDR2 SVGAGI (reference sequence). The V end lost 7 bases, the J end lost 2 bases, and 17 bases lay between the germline ends. CDR3 length: 15 residues. The CDR3 loop reads CASNARGVLNTEAFF. Written as DNA, the CDR3 is TGTGCCAGCAATGCCCGGGGGGTCCTCAACACTGAAGCTTTCTTT.

This clonotype has a handful of counts. This chain joins TRBV11-2 and TRBJ2-2; 14 bases map to TRBD2. The CDR3 covers 18 residues. Germline V gene data show CDR1 as SGHAT and CDR2 as FQNNGV. Trimming took 5 bases from V and 4 from J; bases not matched to a gene: 9. In DNA form, the CDR3 reads TGTGCCAGCAGCCTGGGACTAGCGGGAGATGGTAGCACCGGGGAGCTGTTTTTT. Protein product: CASSLGLAGDGSTGELFF.

Only one count was recorded for this clonotype. The chain is built from TRBV4-3 and TRBJ2-1; D gene unclear. Trimming left V 1 base short and J 5 bases short, with 6 bases between. The CDR3 covers 13 residues. The germline V gene has CDR1 LGHNA and CDR2 YSLEER. The CDR3 region is CASSQGRNNEQFF. CDR3 DNA: TGCGCCAGCAGCCAAGGGCGAAACAATGAGCAGTTCTTC.

The chain has TRBV3-1 and TRBJ2-7; D call uncertain. The CDR3 length is 17 residues. V dropped 0 bases and J dropped 3 bases, with 18 bases sitting between them. In germline, CDR1 is LGHDT, CDR2 YNNKEL (reference sequence). CDR3 in DNA: TGTGCCAGCAGCCAAGATCGGCGGTCCTTCGCTTACTACGAGCAGTACTTC. Its translation: CASSQDRRSFAYYEQYF.

This clonotype was seen a few times. The V gene is TRBV10-2, the J gene TRBJ2-2; D is uncertain. This CDR3 spans 14 amino acids. Germline V gene sequence: CDR1 WSHSY, CDR2 SAAADI. V lost 4 bases and J 8 bases, leaving 14 bases between the germline ends. The CDR3 sequence: CASSGVSVAGELFF. The CDR3 DNA reads TGCGCCAGCAGTGGCGTCAGCGTAGCAGGGGAGCTGTTTTTT.

Only one count was recorded for this clonotype. J is TRBJ1-4 and V is TRBV11-2, with no clear D. V dropped 5 bases and J dropped 5 bases, with 15 bases sitting between them. This CDR3 is built from 15 residues. Germline lookup yields CDR1 SGHAT and CDR2 FQNNGV. The CDR3 loop reads CASSPQNGINEKLFF. For the CDR3, the DNA is TGTGCCAGCAGCCCCCAGAACGGGATCAATGAAAAACTGTTTTTT. Drawing the rest from reference TRBV11-2 and TRBJ1-4, the complete variable domain is EAGVAQSPRYKIIEKRQSVAFWCNPISGHATLYWYQQILGQGPKLLIQFQNNGVVDDSQLPKDRFSAERLKGVDSTLKIQPAKLEDSAVYLCASSPQNGINEKLFFGSGTQLSVL.

The chain employs TRBV4-3 and TRBJ1-3; TRBD1 is a possible D gene (6 bases). From germline, CDR1 is LGHNA and CDR2 YSLEER. The CDR3 is 18 residues long. V was pared by 2 bases and J by 0 bases, with 17 bases between. The CDR3 coding sequence is TGCGCCAGCAGCCAATCGATCGGACAGATCGTCTCTGGAAACACCATATATTTT. Protein product: CASSQSIGQIVSGNTIYF.

J is TRBJ2-3 and V is TRBV27; 8 bases are shared with TRBD2. Germline trimming cut 5 bases from V and 0 bases from J; bases unmatched to any gene: 7. CDR1 is MNHEY and CDR2 is SMNVEV in the germline V gene (reference sequence). CDR3 length: 16 residues. The CDR3 sequence is CASSREGLGSTDTQYF. Here the CDR3 DNA reads TGTGCCAGCAGTCGTGAGGGACTAGGGAGCACAGATACGCAGTATTTT.

This clonotype was seen only once. The chain has TRBV20-1 and TRBJ2-1; D is undetermined. The CDR3 contains 14 residues. Germline V CDR1 and CDR2: DFQATT, SNEGSKA (reference sequence). V dropped 0 bases and J dropped 2 bases, with 8 bases sitting between them. CDR3 in DNA: TGCAGTGCTAGAGAGTGGCAGGCCTACAATGAGCAGTTCTTC. It is translated as CSAREWQAYNEQFF.